The rows below give T cell receptor beta chains drawn from one sample of a study of blood T cell repertoires in COVID-19. Profiled with immunoSEQ multiplex PCR; TCRdb holds only in-frame clones, not every one. Of about 320,000 clones listed, about nine tenths are singletons. The sample consisted of peripheral blood. The receptor set was obtained from a woman in her twenties or thirties with COVID-19, enrolled during active disease. Each CDR3 is given with its conserved first and last residue. A D gene is named only where the DNA matches it firmly. Size is omitted from some rows. Given values are once, few, many or a class for expanded clones.

J gene | V gene | clone size | D gene | CDR3 length | CDR3 protein | CDR3 DNA
TRBJ1-1 | TRBV2 | - | - | 13 | CANPTSMRGEAFF | TGTGCCAACCCCACCAGCATGAGAGGAGAAGCTTTCTTT
TRBJ1-4 | TRBV5-4 | - | - | 14 | CASRNGTPLGKLFF | TGTGCCAGCAGAAATGGGACACCCTTGGGTAAACTGTTTTTT
TRBJ2-1 | TRBV4-1 | - | TRBD1 | 15 | CASSQEDRGGSEQFF | TGCGCCAGCAGCCAAGAGGACAGGGGGGGGTCGGAGCAGTTCTTC
TRBJ2-7 | TRBV19 | - | - | 16 | CASSIGSGAPDYEQYF | TGTGCCAGTAGTATAGGGTCAGGGGCCCCAGACTACGAGCAGTACTTC
TRBJ1-2 | TRBV6-5 | - | TRBD1 | 14 | CASSYGSGTGGYTF | TGTGCCAGCAGTTACGGTTCAGGGACAGGTGGCTACACCTTC
TRBJ1-4 | TRBV18 | - | TRBD1 | 14 | CASSLDRGNEKLFF | TGTGCCAGCTCCCTAGACAGGGGGAATGAAAAACTGTTTTTT
TRBJ2-5 | TRBV6-1 | - | TRBD1 | 14 | CASSDEGGFETQYF | TGTGCCAGCAGTGACGAAGGGGGCTTTGAGACCCAGTACTTC
TRBJ2-1 | TRBV7-8 | - | TRBD2 | 16 | CASSLVGTSGFDEQFF | TGTGCCAGCAGCTTAGTAGGGACTAGCGGGTTCGATGAGCAGTTCTTC
TRBJ2-5 | TRBV7-2 | - | - | 16 | CASSLSGGWYQETQYF | TGTGCCAGCAGCTTAAGCGGCGGATGGTACCAAGAGACCCAGTACTTC
TRBJ2-2 | TRBV1 | - | - | 15 | CTSSQRGANTGELFF | TGCACCAGCAGCCAGCGGGGGGCGAACACCGGGGAGCTGTTTTTT
TRBJ1-2 | TRBV5-6 | - | - | 13 | CASSLQLLYGYTF | TGTGCCAGCAGCTTGCAATTACTCTATGGCTACACCTTC
TRBJ1-2 | TRBV12-5 | - | TRBD1 | 15 | CASGPGTGVNYGYTF | TGTGCTAGTGGTCCTGGGACAGGGGTTAACTATGGCTACACCTTC
TRBJ1-2 | TRBV7-9 | many | - | 16 | CASSLGGPSTRSGYTF | TGTGCCAGCAGCTTAGGGGGCCCGTCAACAAGAAGTGGCTACACCTTC
TRBJ2-2 | TRBV6-5 | - | TRBD1 | 15 | CASSSGTGYTGELFF | TGTGCCAGCAGTTCCGGGACAGGTTACACCGGGGAGCTGTTTTTT
TRBJ2-5 | TRBV6-6 | - | - | 14 | CASSYDQGRETQYF | TGTGCCAGCAGTTACGACCAGGGCAGGGAGACCCAGTACTTC
TRBJ1-5 | TRBV28 | once | - | 14 | CASSLGGARGPQHF | TGTGCCAGCAGTTTAGGGGGGGCCAGGGGGCCCCAGCATTTT
TRBJ2-3 | TRBV3-1/TRBV3-2 | - | - | 15 | CASSQVAGGSDTQYF | TGTGCCAGCAGCCAAGTTGCCGGAGGGTCAGATACGCAGTATTTT
TRBJ2-1 | TRBV5-1 | - | TRBD1 | 16 | CASSTEGQARGNEQFF | TGCGCCAGCAGCACCGAGGGACAGGCTAGGGGCAATGAGCAGTTCTTC